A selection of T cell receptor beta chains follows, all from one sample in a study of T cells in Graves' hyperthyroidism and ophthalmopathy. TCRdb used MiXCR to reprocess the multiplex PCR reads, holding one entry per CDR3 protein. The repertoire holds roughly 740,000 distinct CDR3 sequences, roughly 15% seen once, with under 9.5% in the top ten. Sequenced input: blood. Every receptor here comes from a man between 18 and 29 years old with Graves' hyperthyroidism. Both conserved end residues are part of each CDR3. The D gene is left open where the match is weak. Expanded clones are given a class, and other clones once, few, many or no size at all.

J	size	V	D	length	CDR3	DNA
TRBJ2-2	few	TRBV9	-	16	CASSVGLTGTAGELFF	TGTGCCAGCAGCGTAGGTTTAACTGGGACCGCCGGGGAGCTGTTTTTT
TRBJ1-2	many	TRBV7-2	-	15	CASSLTSGLTYGYTF	TGTGCCAGCAGCTTAACCTCGGGACTGACCTATGGCTACACCTTC
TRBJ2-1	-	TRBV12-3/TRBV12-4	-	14	CASRTESSYNEQFF	TGTGCCAGCAGGACGGAGAGCTCCTACAATGAGCAGTTCTTC
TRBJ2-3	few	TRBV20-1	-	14	CSARGEDRTDTQYF	TGCAGTGCTAGAGGAGAGGACCGCACAGATACGCAGTATTTT
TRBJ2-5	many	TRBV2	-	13	CASSADSKETQYF	TGTGCCAGCAGTGCGGACAGTAAAGAGACCCAGTACTTC
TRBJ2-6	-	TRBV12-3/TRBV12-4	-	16	CASSRFSGPGANVLTF	TGTGCCAGCTCTCGGTTCTCAGGGCCCGGGGCCAACGTCCTGACTTTC
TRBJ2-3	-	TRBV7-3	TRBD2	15	CASSFAAGGGDTQYF	TGTGCCAGCAGCTTCGCAGCGGGAGGAGGGGATACGCAGTATTTT
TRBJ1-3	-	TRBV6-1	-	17	CASSPTWDAGSGNTIYF	TGTGCCAGCAGTCCTACCTGGGACGCGGGCTCTGGAAACACCATATATTTT
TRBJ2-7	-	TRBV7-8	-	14	CASSSAGEGYEQYF	TGTGCCAGCAGCTCCGCAGGGGAGGGCTACGAGCAGTACTTC
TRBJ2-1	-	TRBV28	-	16	CASSSLAASSYNEQFF	TGTGCCAGCTCATCCCTGGCGGCCAGCTCCTACAATGAGCAGTTCTTC
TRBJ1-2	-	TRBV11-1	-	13	CASSLRGIYGYTF	TGTGCCAGCAGCTTAAGGGGAATCTATGGCTACACCTTC
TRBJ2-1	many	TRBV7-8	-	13	CASSHRGRNEQFF	TGTGCCAGCAGCCACCGGGGGCGCAATGAGCAGTTCTTC
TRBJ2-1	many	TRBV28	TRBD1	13	CASIMTGGNEQFF	TGTGCCAGCATTATGACAGGGGGAAATGAGCAGTTCTTC
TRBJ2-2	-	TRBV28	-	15	CASSFYPKAAGELFF	TGTGCCAGCAGTTTTTACCCGAAGGCCGCCGGGGAGCTGTTTTTT
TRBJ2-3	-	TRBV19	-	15	CASYRHVSRSRTQYF	TGTGCGAGTTACAGACACGTCAGTCGGTCAAGAACGCAGTATTTT
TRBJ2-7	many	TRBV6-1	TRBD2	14	CASLRTSGTYEQYF	TGTGCCAGCCTTCGAACTAGCGGAACCTACGAGCAGTACTTC
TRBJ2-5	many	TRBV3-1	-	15	CASSQDRGLVETQYF	TGTGCCAGCAGCCAAGATCGAGGGTTGGTGGAGACCCAGTACTTC
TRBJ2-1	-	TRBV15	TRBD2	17	CATSSDTSGRAYNEQFF	TGTGCCACCAGCAGCGATACTAGCGGGAGGGCTTACAATGAGCAGTTCTTC
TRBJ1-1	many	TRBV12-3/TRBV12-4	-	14	CASTIMRVNTEAFF	TGTGCCAGCACGATAATGAGGGTGAACACTGAAGCTTTCTTT
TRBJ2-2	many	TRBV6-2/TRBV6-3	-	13	CASSFFNTGELFF	TGTGCCAGCAGTTTTTTCAACACCGGGGAGCTGTTTTTT
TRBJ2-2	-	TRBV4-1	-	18	CASSHTRTQRWYTGELFF	TGCGCCAGCAGCCACACTAGGACACAACGTTGGTACACCGGGGAGCTGTTTTTT
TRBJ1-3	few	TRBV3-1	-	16	CASSIMPRLEGNTIYF	TGTGCCAGCAGCATAATGCCCCGGCTGGAAGGAAACACCATATATTTT
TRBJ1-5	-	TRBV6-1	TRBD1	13	CAEGQGASQPQHF	TGTGCCGAAGGACAGGGGGCGAGTCAGCCCCAGCATTTT